This T cell receptor beta chain was captured by sequencing in a study of blood T cell repertoires in COVID-19. In the study overall: From the United States, Italy and Spain came samples of acute and convalescent COVID-19. The cDNA or gDNA used as material had been derived from T cells, B-cell-depleted T cells, or PBMCs.

Original data processing: Amplification from reference gene primers served as the basis for estimated nucleated cell counts. Only in-frame clones appear in the TCRdb table, and some are missing; sequencing was by immunoSEQ multiplex PCR. V, J and clone size are taken as reported in that table, and D and trimming were inferred from the DNA itself. Counted here are tens of thousands of clones, over 70% occurring once; the ten biggest clones make up roughly 13%. From germline, CDR1 is SGHNT and CDR2 YYREEE (reference sequence). V was shortened by 4 bases and J by 0 bases, with 10 bases between the two germline ends. This CDR3 has 14 residues.

Material: peripheral blood. The J gene is TRBJ1-1, the V gene TRBV5-4; perhaps TRBD1 as D (6 bases). This clonotype was sampled from a human donor with active COVID-19. The donor label of this sample is uncertain. In nucleotides, the CDR3 is TGTGCCAGCAGCCTGGGGGGGCTGAACACTGAAGCTTTCTTT. It specifies CASSLGGLNTEAFF.